Shown below are 23 T cell receptor beta chains from a single sample sequenced in a study of long-term antiretroviral therapy in people with HIV. Assay version v3.0 of immunoSEQ was used, and it was run at survey level. Sequencing was performed with immunoSEQ multiplex PCR; in TCRdb, only in-frame clones are kept and a portion is missing. The sample has under 25,000 clones, 86% seen once; the top ten hold 3.5% to 5%. This sample comprised unsorted PBMCs, obtained 1.3 years after starting antiretroviral therapy. All receptors derive from a man aged 55-75 years with HIV.

The chain has TRBV11-2 and TRBJ1-2; 9 bases line up with TRBD1. The CDR3 has 14 residues. Trimming at V came to 2 bases and at J to 9 bases, leaving 7 bases not matched to a gene. Germline V gene lookup returns CDR1 SGHAT and CDR2 FQNNGV. CDR3 protein: CASSLPLGQGSYTF. The CDR3 DNA is TGTGCCAGCAGCTTACCCTTGGGACAGGGTAGCTACACCTTC.

The CDR3 sequence is CAWSRGGETQYF. The DNA for the CDR3 is TGTGCCTGGAGTAGGGGGGGCGAGACCCAGTACTTC. The V gene is TRBV30, the J gene TRBJ2-5; TRBD2 might be the D (7 bases). The length of the CDR3 is 12 residues. CDR1 is GTSNPN, CDR2 SVGIG, per germline (reference sequence). The V and J ends lost 2 bases and 5 bases respectively, with 9 bases between them.

The gene calls are TRBV5-4 and TRBJ2-1; TRBD2 matches at 8 bases. Germline lookup yields CDR1 SGHNT and CDR2 YYREEE (reference sequence). This CDR3 contains 15 residues. V shed 2 bases, J shed 8 bases, and the junction held 9 bases outside the gene matches. The CDR3 DNA follows: TGTGCCAGCAGCTTCATAGCGGGACGCACCGATGAGCAGTTCTTC. Its protein product is CASSFIAGRTDEQFF.

The rearrangement links TRBV27 to TRBJ1-5, with TRBD1 as a possible D gene (5 bases). The CDR3 extends over 16 amino acids. V was pared by 3 bases and J by 0 bases, with 12 bases between. CDR1 and CDR2 (germline): MNHEY, SMNVEV (reference sequence). The CDR3 region is CASSLRTPYSNQPQHF. CDR3 nucleotide sequence: TGTGCCAGCAGTTTGAGGACACCCTATAGCAATCAGCCCCAGCATTTT.

The V and J genes are TRBV7-9 and TRBJ2-5; D unresolved. Germline CDR1 and CDR2: SEHNR and FQNEAQ (reference sequence). The CDR3 length is 14 residues. The V end lost 1 base, the J end lost 4 bases, and 10 bases lay between the germline ends. The CDR3 sequence: CASSLGNLRETQYF. For the CDR3, the DNA is TGTGCCAGCAGCTTAGGTAACTTGAGAGAGACCCAGTACTTC. The complete variable domain, with remaining parts taken from reference TRBV7-9 and TRBJ2-5, reads DTGVSQNPRHKITKRGQNVTFRCDPISEHNRLYWYRQTLGQGPEFLTYFQNEAQLEKSRLLSDRFSAERPKGSFSTLEIQRTEQGDSAMYLCASSLGNLRETQYFGPGTRLLVL.

This rearrangement joins TRBV6-5 to TRBJ2-3; D possibly uses TRBD1 or TRBD2 (5 bases each). V was clipped by 7 bases and J by 12 bases, with 26 bases between them. The length of the CDR3 is 15 residues. Germline V CDR1 and CDR2: MNHEY, SVGAGI. In nucleotides, the CDR3 is TGTGCCAGCACAGCCTGGGACGGGGCGGAAACCCCTCAGTATTTT. It is translated as CASTAWDGAETPQYF.

The chain couples TRBV5-6 to TRBJ2-1; 11 bases agree with TRBD2. The CDR3 consists of 17 residues. Germline CDR1 is SGHDT and CDR2 is YYEEEE. Trimming took 4 bases from V and 10 from J; bases not matched to a gene: 16. The CDR3 loop is CASSLRRLAGRSDEQFF. DNA for the CDR3: TGTGCCAGCAGCCTACGCCGACTAGCGGGAAGGTCTGACGAGCAGTTCTTC.

The J gene is TRBJ2-1, the V gene TRBV5-1, with a weak D call TRBD1 (6 bases). CDR1 is SGHRS, CDR2 YFSETQ, per germline. Trimming left V 1 base short and J 7 bases short, with 12 bases between. The CDR3 consists of 14 residues. The CDR3 nucleotides read TGCGCCAGCAGCTTGCGGACAGAACTAAATGAGCAGTTCTTC. Its protein is CASSLRTELNEQFF.

This clone appeared a single time. V and J are TRBV6-5 and TRBJ2-2; D is ambiguous. Germline V lookup: CDR1 MNHEY, CDR2 SVGAGI. This CDR3 spans 12 amino acids. V dropped 6 bases and J dropped 7 bases, with 9 bases sitting between them. CDR3 coding DNA: TGTGCCAGCAGACGAGACCACGGGGAGCTGTTTTTT. It codes for CASRRDHGELFF.

V gene TRBV9 combines with J gene TRBJ2-5, with 9 bases that match TRBD1. The CDR3 has 15 amino acids. J lost 4 bases, V lost 4 bases, and 8 bases had no gene match. CDR1 is SGDLS, CDR2 YYNGEE, per germline. CDR3 coding DNA: TGTGCCAGCAGCACCACAGGACAGGGGACAGAGACCCAGTACTTC. Protein product: CASSTTGQGTETQYF. Complete variable domain (other parts from reference TRBV9 and TRBJ2-5): DSGVTQTPKHLITATGQRVTLRCSPRSGDLSVYWYQQSLDQGLQFLIQYYNGEERAKGNILERFSAQQFPDLHSELNLSSLELGDSALYFCASSTTGQGTETQYFGPGTRLLVL.

V usage is TRBV15 and J usage is TRBJ2-7; no clear D. CDR1 LNHNV and CDR2 YYDKDF come from the germline V gene (reference sequence). Deletions cut 4 bases from V and 3 bases from J, with 4 bases between. The CDR3 length is 11 residues. The CDR3 DNA follows: TGTGCCACCAGCAATAACTACGAGCAGTACTTC. Its protein product is CATSNNYEQYF.

The V and J genes are TRBV27 and TRBJ1-6; D not certain. V lost 4 bases and J 6 bases, leaving 10 bases between the germline ends. Germline loops: CDR1 MNHEY, CDR2 SMNVEV (reference sequence). The CDR3 sequence is 14 residues long. CDR3 DNA sequence: TGTGCCAGCAGTTGGAACGGCTCTAATTCACCCCTCCACTTT. This sequence encodes CASSWNGSNSPLHF.

The rearrangement links TRBV2 to TRBJ1-5; weak D call: TRBD1 (5 bases). CDR1 and CDR2 (germline): SNHLY, FYNNEI. The CDR3 contains 13 residues. Deletions cut 7 bases from V and 4 bases from J, with 11 bases between. The CDR3 bases are TGTGCCAGCAAGTGGGGGGGGAATCAGCCCCAGCATTTT. Protein sequence: CASKWGGNQPQHF.

This CDR3 is CASSVELNTEAFF. The CDR3 DNA reads as TGTGCCAGCAGCGTGGAACTGAACACTGAAGCTTTCTTT. The chain recombines TRBV9 with TRBJ1-1; D unresolved. V was pared by 2 bases and J by 0 bases, with 5 bases between. This CDR3 comprises 13 residues. Germline CDR1 reads SGDLS; CDR2 reads YYNGEE.

This clone was detected only once. The genes are TRBV29-1 and TRBJ2-3; the match to TRBD2 covers 7 bases. The ends lost 1 base at V and 2 bases at J; junction bases unmatched: 6. Germline-derived CDR1 and CDR2 are SQVTM and ANQGSEA. CDR3 length equals 15 residues. CDR3 nucleotides: TGCAGCGTTGAAGCCGTGCGGGGGAACACAGATACGCAGTATTTT. This encodes CSVEAVRGNTDTQYF.

The rearrangement links TRBV4-1 to TRBJ1-2; D unresolved. Germline V gives CDR1 MGHRA, CDR2 YSYEKL. This CDR3 region has 14 residues. V lost 0 bases to trimming and J lost 6 bases, with 11 bases between them. The CDR3 DNA sequence: TGCGCCAGCAGCCAAGATCGCATGGGAGATGGCTACACCTTC. Amino acid sequence: CASSQDRMGDGYTF.

This clone has just one count. V is TRBV29-1 and J is TRBJ2-2, with D perhaps TRBD2 (5 bases). The CDR3 is 13 amino acids. The V end lost 7 bases, the J end lost 0 bases, and 9 bases lay between the germline ends. Germline V lookup: CDR1 SQVTM, CDR2 ANQGSEA. The CDR3 region has the DNA TGCAGCGGGAGGTTCTCGAACACCGGGGAGCTGTTTTTT. As protein: CSGRFSNTGELFF.

The V gene is TRBV5-1, the J gene TRBJ2-3, with 7 bases fitting TRBD2. Trimming cost V 3 bases and J 0 bases; bases outside gene matches: 4. Germline V gives CDR1 SGHRS, CDR2 YFSETQ. The CDR3 spans 15 residues. The CDR3 DNA follows: TGCGCCAGCAGCTCGCGACTAGCAAGCACAGATACGCAGTATTTT. Translating gives CASSSRLASTDTQYF.

The genes are TRBV6-6 and TRBJ2-1, with 7 positions matching TRBD1. This CDR3 comprises 12 residues. The V segment lost 5 bases and the J segment 13 bases; nucleotides outside the gene matches: 8. Germline V gene sequence: CDR1 MNHNY, CDR2 SVGAGI (reference sequence). The CDR3 DNA is TGTGCCAGCAGTCAACAGGGGTCCCAACAGTTCTTC. It yields the protein CASSQQGSQQFF.

The rearrangement joins TRBV7-9 to TRBJ2-5; 8 bases line up with TRBD1. J lost 2 bases, V lost 5 bases, and 7 bases had no gene match. This CDR3 has 15 residues. The germline V gene has CDR1 SEHNR and CDR2 FQNEAQ (reference sequence). CDR3: CASSTGTGLQETQYF. CDR3 nucleotides: TGTGCCAGCAGCACAGGGACAGGTTTACAAGAGACCCAGTACTTC.

This chain links TRBV30 with TRBJ2-2; no reliable D call. The CDR3 spans 14 residues. The V end lost 2 bases, the J end lost 4 bases, and 11 bases lay between the germline ends. In germline, CDR1 is GTSNPN, CDR2 SVGIG (reference sequence). CDR3 amino acids: CAWSFGGRTGELFF. The CDR3 coding sequence is TGTGCCTGGAGTTTCGGCGGTCGCACCGGGGAGCTGTTTTTT.

The table lists this clone with a few counts. The junction differs from germline at one of its ends, possibly a read error. The chain combines TRBV29-1 with TRBJ2-3; D gene ambiguous. This CDR3 contains 10 residues. Germline V gene sequence: CDR1 SQVTM, CDR2 ANQGSEA. The CDR3 region is CRAGTDTQYF. Here the CDR3 DNA reads TGTAGAGCCGGCACAGATACGCAGTATTTT.

The genes are TRBV9 and TRBJ1-4; 7 nucleotides match TRBD1. CDR3 size: 16 residues. The trim removed 4 bases at V and 4 bases at J, leaving 10 bases unmatched. Germline loops: CDR1 SGDLS, CDR2 YYNGEE. The CDR3 here is CASSTFGTAFNEKLFF. The CDR3 DNA reads TGTGCCAGCAGCACTTTCGGGACAGCCTTTAATGAAAAACTGTTTTTT. The variable domain in full, completed from reference TRBV9 and TRBJ1-4, reads DSGVTQTPKHLITATGQRVTLRCSPRSGDLSVYWYQQSLDQGLQFLIQYYNGEERAKGNILERFSAQQFPDLHSELNLSSLELGDSALYFCASSTFGTAFNEKLFFGSGTQLSVL.